Below, 28 T cell receptor beta chains from the same sample are listed, as sequenced in a study of vaccination effects on CD4 cells after COVID-19 (dated by TCRdb to between 2021 and 2022). These receptors are not linked to any known antigen. In the ViraFEST assay, PBMC were stimulated with viral peptide pools, and antigen-specific CD4+ T cell clonotypes were then identified by expansion using TCR sequencing. After about 10 days of culture, CD4+ T cells were isolated with the EasySep CD4+ T cell isolation kit. PCR-confirmed SARS-CoV-2 infection had occurred in convalescent patients between March and December 2020, before the Alpha, Beta and Delta variants emerged in the United States. Participants received two doses of either the BNT162b2 or the mRNA-1273 mRNA SARS-CoV-2 vaccine. Libraries were made using the immunoSEQ multiplex PCR assay. TCRdb holds this immuneACCESS table with in-frame rearrangements only. Some clones are missing; in checked studies, unresolved V genes explain under half, and the rest has no known cause. The sample includes about 14,000 clones, with about three quarters observed a single time. Jointly, the top ten make up less than 20% of the sample.

This material consisted of CD4+ T cells from PBMCs cultured with SARS-CoV-2 spike peptides, taken after COVID-19 vaccination. Explained via the paper, the cell subset or site label denotes: SARS-CoV-2 spike overlapping peptide pool stimulation. The receptors here all came from a human donor who had a prior SARS-CoV-2 infection.

This clone was seen a single time. This rearrangement joins TRBV25-1 to TRBJ2-4; tentatively, D is TRBD1 (7 bases). CDR1 and CDR2 (germline): MGHDK, SYGVNS. This CDR3 contains 13 residues. V lost 4 bases and J 13 bases, leaving 17 bases between the germline ends. The CDR3 DNA is TGTGCCAGCAGTGCTACCGGGCAGGGGGGCCAGTACTTC. Amino acids: CASSATGQGGQYF.

The chain is built from TRBV3-1 (or the pseudogene TRBV3-2) and TRBJ1-2, with D uncertain. V lost 5 bases and J 3 bases, leaving 7 bases between the germline ends. The germline CDR1 and CDR2 sequences are LGHDT and YNNKEL (reference sequence). The CDR3 has 12 amino acids. The DNA for the CDR3 is TGTGCCAGCAGCATGGGCGACTATGGCTACACCTTC. Protein product: CASSMGDYGYTF.

The rearrangement uses TRBV18 and TRBJ1-1; no clear D gene. V gave up 4 bases and J gave up 1 base, with 4 bases separating them. The V gene's germline CDR1 is KGHSH and CDR2 LQKENI. This CDR3 is 12 amino acids long. This CDR3 reads CASSRPNTEAFF. CDR3 in DNA: TGTGCCAGCTCACGACCGAACACTGAAGCTTTCTTT.

The rearrangement links TRBV7-2 to TRBJ1-5, with 9 nucleotides matching TRBD1. Unmatched junction bases numbered 6, after V lost 3 bases and J lost 9 bases. The CDR3 extends over 14 amino acids. Germline values: CDR1 SGHTA, CDR2 FQGNSA. DNA for the CDR3: TGTGCCAGCAGCTTCCGGACAGGGGTTAGGCCCCAGCATTTT. This sequence encodes CASSFRTGVRPQHF.

This sequence joins TRBV7-8 and TRBJ2-2, with D hard to call. Trimming removed 1 base at V and 0 bases at J, with 6 bases between. The CDR3 covers 15 residues. CDR1 and CDR2 (germline): SGHVS, FQNEAQ. CDR3 DNA: TGTGCCAGCAGCTTAGTTGGAACGAACACCGGGGAGCTGTTTTTT. Amino acids: CASSLVGTNTGELFF.

CDR3 sequence (DNA): TGCGCCAGCAGCCACGGACTAGCGGGGGGGTTAATTACCGGGGAGCTGTTTTTT. Protein product: CASSHGLAGGLITGELFF. The chain joins TRBV5-1 to TRBJ2-2, with TRBD2 identical over 15 bases. Germline assignment: CDR1 SGHRS and CDR2 YFSETQ. The CDR3 runs 18 residues. Trimming at V came to 4 bases and at J to 5 bases, leaving 9 bases not matched to a gene.

This chain joins TRBV11-3 and TRBJ2-5; D unclear. V was trimmed by 0 bases and J by 5 bases, leaving 10 bases between them. The CDR3 length is 14 residues. Germline values: CDR1 SGHNT, CDR2 YENEEA. The CDR3 sequence is CASSLDGSRETQYF. CDR3 coding DNA: TGTGCCAGCAGCTTAGATGGCAGCCGGGAGACCCAGTACTTC.

This sequence joins TRBV5-6 and TRBJ1-2; 7 nucleotides line up with TRBD1. The V gene's germline CDR1 is SGHDT and CDR2 YYEEEE. The length of the CDR3 is 15 residues. After removal of 4 bases from V and 3 bases from J, the junction contained 9 bases not matched to a gene. This chain's CDR3 is CASSPRQGGHYGYTF. CDR3 DNA: TGTGCCAGCAGCCCCCGACAGGGAGGGCACTATGGCTACACCTTC.

CDR3 sequence: CASSLTGGGNTIYF. Written as DNA, the CDR3 is TGTGCCAGCAGCCTGACAGGGGGCGGAAACACCATATATTTT. V is TRBV2 and J is TRBJ1-3, with 10 positions matching TRBD1. The J segment lost 4 bases and the V segment lost 6 bases, leaving 3 bases of the junction unmatched. The CDR3 loop spans 14 amino acids. From germline, CDR1 is SNHLY and CDR2 FYNNEI.

The chain recombines TRBV6-6 with TRBJ2-3; no firm D call. Trimming left V 10 bases short and J 2 bases short, with 13 bases between. CDR1 and CDR2 from the germline V gene are MNHNY and SVGAGI (reference sequence). This CDR3 contains 13 residues. This CDR3 is CATRAAPTDTQYF. CDR3 sequence (DNA): TGTGCCACCCGAGCAGCTCCCACAGATACGCAGTATTTT.

This chain links TRBV7-3 with TRBJ1-6, with TRBD1 identical over 8 bases. Unmatched junction bases numbered 10, after V lost 0 bases and J lost 0 bases. CDR1 is SGHTA, CDR2 FQGTGA, per germline. The CDR3 covers 20 residues. The CDR3 region has the DNA TGTGCCAGCAGCTTAACCGCAGGGGGCTCACGCAGCTCCTATAATTCACCCCTCCACTTT. As protein: CASSLTAGGSRSSYNSPLHF.

The rearrangement links TRBV4-3 to TRBJ2-3; 10 bases match TRBD2. The CDR3 sequence is 19 residues long. The ends lost 1 base at V and 5 bases at J; junction bases unmatched: 15. Germline V CDR1 and CDR2: LGHNA, YSLEER. The CDR3 nucleotides read TGCGCCAGCAGCCAAGCTAGCGGCGGAGCGGGAGGGCCAATAGATACGCAGTATTTT. Translated, it gives CASSQASGGAGGPIDTQYF.

The sample holds one count of this clone. The chain employs TRBV7-9 and TRBJ2-5; D possibly uses TRBD1 or TRBD2 (6 bases each). The V end lost 5 bases, the J end lost 5 bases, and 21 bases lay between the germline ends. This CDR3 has 16 residues. Germline V gene data show CDR1 as SEHNR and CDR2 as FQNEAQ (reference sequence). CDR3 in amino acids: CASSPGQGGYVETQYF. CDR3 nucleotides: TGTGCCAGCAGCCCCGGACAAGGGGGGTACGTGGAGACCCAGTACTTC.

This clone was seen just once. The V call is TRBV15, the J call TRBJ1-2, with TRBD1 as a possible D gene (5 bases). Germline assignment: CDR1 LNHNV and CDR2 YYDKDF (reference sequence). Trimming left V 2 bases short and J 2 bases short, with 9 bases between. The CDR3 has 14 amino acids. This chain's CDR3 is CATSRIGTNYGYTF. CDR3 nucleotides: TGTGCCACCAGCAGAATCGGGACGAACTATGGCTACACCTTC.

The V gene is TRBV5-1, the J gene TRBJ2-7; the D call may be TRBD1 or TRBD2 (5 bases each). CDR1 SGHRS and CDR2 YFSETQ come from the germline V gene. CDR3 length: 15 amino acids. Trimming removed 2 bases at V and 0 bases at J, with 12 bases between. DNA of the CDR3: TGCGCCAGCAGCTTAACCGGGACGGCCTCCTACGAGCAGTACTTC. It is translated as CASSLTGTASYEQYF.

This clone was detected once. This chain joins TRBV25-1 and TRBJ2-5, with a possible D match to TRBD2 (6 bases). V was clipped by 3 bases and J by 4 bases, with 18 bases between them. Germline V gene sequence: CDR1 MGHDK, CDR2 SYGVNS. This CDR3 spans 16 amino acids. The CDR3 is CASSDGGRRVSETQYF. CDR3 nucleotide sequence: TGTGCCAGCAGTGACGGGGGACGGAGGGTATCAGAGACCCAGTACTTC.

V usage is TRBV6-5 and J usage is TRBJ2-5, with TRBD2 as a possible D gene (5 bases). Germline-derived CDR1 and CDR2 are MNHEY and SVGAGI. The CDR3 is 13 amino acids. With 6 bases removed from V and 2 bases from J, the gap between germline ends came to 10 bases. This CDR3 is CASRIGVQETQYF. Written as DNA, the CDR3 is TGTGCCAGCAGGATCGGGGTACAAGAGACCCAGTACTTC.

This clone has a single count. V gene TRBV7-9 combines with J gene TRBJ1-1, with D maybe TRBD1 (5 bases). V lost 4 bases, J lost 1 base, and 7 bases lay in between. The CDR3 has 13 residues. Germline CDR1 is SEHNR and CDR2 is FQNEAQ (reference sequence). CDR3 nucleotide sequence: TGTGCCAGCAGCTGGGACGGGAACACTGAAGCTTTCTTT. Amino acid sequence: CASSWDGNTEAFF.

This chain joins TRBV2 and TRBJ2-3, with TRBD1 matching 7 bases. The length of the CDR3 is 14 residues. V was clipped by 4 bases and J by 5 bases; unmatched bases: 6. Germline V lookup: CDR1 SNHLY, CDR2 FYNNEI. The DNA of the CDR3 is TGTGCCAGCAGTGTGGACAGGTCGGGAGATACGCAGTATTTT. Its translation: CASSVDRSGDTQYF.

This clone was observed a handful of times. The chain uses TRBV2 and TRBJ1-2, with no clear D. Germline CDR1 SNHLY, CDR2 FYNNEI. Trimming left V 3 bases short and J 5 bases short, with 10 bases between. The CDR3 loop spans 13 amino acids. The CDR3: CASSDWDGYGYTF. Here the CDR3 DNA reads TGTGCCAGCAGTGACTGGGATGGGTATGGCTACACCTTC.

This clone is a singleton in its sample. V is TRBV4-3 and J is TRBJ1-2, with unresolved D. V was trimmed by 0 bases and J by 4 bases, leaving 12 bases between them. The CDR3 is 15 residues long. The germline V gene has CDR1 LGHNA and CDR2 YSLEER. The CDR3 nucleotides read TGCGCCAGCAGCCAAGATGTGCAGCGGGCCTATGGCTACACCTTC. It is translated as CASSQDVQRAYGYTF.

The chain combines TRBV7-2 with TRBJ2-3; D remains unclear. The CDR3 has 12 residues. V was shortened by 5 bases and J by 3 bases, with 6 bases between the two germline ends. Germline CDR1 and CDR2: SGHTA and FQGNSA. CDR3 nucleotides: TGTGCCAGCAGCCTACCAACAGATACGCAGTATTTT. This codes for CASSLPTDTQYF.

The rearrangement links TRBV3-1 (or the pseudogene TRBV3-2) to TRBJ1-5; D gene unclear. The germline CDR1 and CDR2 sequences are LGHDT and YNNKEL (reference sequence). Trimming left V 5 bases short and J 7 bases short, with 15 bases between. This CDR3 is 14 amino acids long. CDR3 in amino acids: CASSKNWGEQPQHF. DNA for the CDR3: TGTGCCAGCAGCAAAAATTGGGGTGAGCAGCCCCAGCATTTT.

This sequence joins TRBV9 and TRBJ2-3; D uncertain. Germline V lookup: CDR1 SGDLS, CDR2 YYNGEE. The CDR3 has 12 amino acids. V lost 5 bases and J lost 7, with 11 bases in between. The CDR3 sequence: CASSPIRNTQYF. CDR3 sequence (DNA): TGTGCCAGCAGTCCCATTAGGAATACGCAGTATTTT.

This clone occurred once. The V and J genes are TRBV10-3 and TRBJ2-3; weak D call: TRBD2 (5 bases). Germline CDR1 and CDR2: ENHRY and SYGVKD. V was cut by 4 bases and J by 0 bases, with 5 bases left in between. This CDR3 region has 13 residues. The CDR3 region has the DNA TGTGCCATCAGTGGGACTAGCACAGATACGCAGTATTTT. This encodes CAISGTSTDTQYF.

The count of this clone is one. The CDR3 DNA follows: TGTGCCAGCAGTTACCCCCCGACAGCTTTCTTT. It yields the protein CASSYPPTAFF. The chain recombines TRBV6-5 with TRBJ1-1; no clear D gene. The length of the CDR3 is 11 residues. The germline gives CDR1 MNHEY, CDR2 SVGAGI. V shed 2 bases and J shed 10 bases, with 8 bases lying between them.

The chain uses TRBV25-1 and TRBJ2-2; 9 nucleotides align to TRBD1. The CDR3 has 16 amino acids. Trimming took 3 bases from V and 3 from J; bases not matched to a gene: 5. Germline V CDR1 and CDR2: MGHDK, SYGVNS. The CDR3 DNA follows: TGTGCCAGCAGTGACTCCGGACAGGGGTACACCGGGGAGCTGTTTTTT. It specifies CASSDSGQGYTGELFF.

The chain joins TRBV12-3 or TRBV12-4 to TRBJ2-1, with D perhaps assigned TRBD1 or TRBD2 (5 bases each). With 5 bases removed from V and 9 bases from J, the gap between germline ends came to 11 bases. The CDR3 is 12 residues long. The CDR3 sequence: CASSTRDPEQFF. CDR3 DNA sequence: TGTGCCAGCAGTACCCGGGACCCTGAGCAGTTCTTC.